Sequencing of this T cell receptor (beta chain) was carried out in a study of PD-1 blockade in classical Hodgkin lymphoma. Study results and limitations: The baseline diversity of complete responders showed similarity to that of newly diagnosed patients. With CD4+ cells, TCR diversity rose significantly by C4D1, but not with CD8+ cells.

Sequencing used immunoSEQ multiplex PCR; TCRdb keeps in-frame clones, though not all of them. The sample holds approximately 36,000 clones, around 63% seen once. Germline values: CDR1 SGHTA, CDR2 FQGTGA. Unmatched junction bases numbered 0, after V lost 2 bases and J lost 6 bases. The CDR3 has 14 residues. Points on this clone: Its antigen is still unknown.

Every patient had relapsed following autologous stem cell transplantation, and cohorts differed in brentuximab vedotin exposure. Best outcomes ranged across complete response, partial response and progressive disease. The rearrangement joins TRBV7-3 to TRBJ2-1; TRBD1 aligns across 11 bases. The receptor was isolated from a human donor with classical Hodgkin lymphoma. The specimen was peripheral blood mononuclear cells (PBMCs), collected before the second cycle of nivolumab. This chain's CDR3 is CASSLGTGGNEQFF. CDR3 bases: TGTGCCAGCAGCTTAGGGACAGGGGGCAATGAGCAGTTCTTC.